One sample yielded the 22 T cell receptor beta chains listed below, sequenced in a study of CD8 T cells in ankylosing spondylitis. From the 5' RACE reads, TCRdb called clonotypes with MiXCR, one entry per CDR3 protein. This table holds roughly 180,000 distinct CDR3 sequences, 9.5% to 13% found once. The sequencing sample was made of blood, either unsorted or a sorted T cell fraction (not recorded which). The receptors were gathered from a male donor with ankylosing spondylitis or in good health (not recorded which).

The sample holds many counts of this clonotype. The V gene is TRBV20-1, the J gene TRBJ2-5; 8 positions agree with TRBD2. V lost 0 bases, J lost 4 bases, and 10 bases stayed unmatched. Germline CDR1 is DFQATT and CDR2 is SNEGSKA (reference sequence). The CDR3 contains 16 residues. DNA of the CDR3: TGCAGTGCTAGAGAGGACGGGACTAGTAGGGGAGAGACCCAGTACTTC. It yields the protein CSAREDGTSRGETQYF.

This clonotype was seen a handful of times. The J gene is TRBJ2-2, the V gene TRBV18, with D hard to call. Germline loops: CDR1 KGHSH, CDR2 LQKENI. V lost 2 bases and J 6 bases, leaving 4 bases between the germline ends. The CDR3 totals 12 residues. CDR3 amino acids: CASSPDAGELFF. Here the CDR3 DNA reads TGTGCCAGCTCACCAGACGCCGGGGAGCTGTTTTTT.

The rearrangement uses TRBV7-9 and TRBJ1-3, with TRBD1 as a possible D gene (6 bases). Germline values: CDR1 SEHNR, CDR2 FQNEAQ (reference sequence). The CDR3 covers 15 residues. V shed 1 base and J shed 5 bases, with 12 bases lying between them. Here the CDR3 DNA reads TGTGCCAGCAGCTTAGATTGGCAGGGGAGAAACACCATATATTTT. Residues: CASSLDWQGRNTIYF.

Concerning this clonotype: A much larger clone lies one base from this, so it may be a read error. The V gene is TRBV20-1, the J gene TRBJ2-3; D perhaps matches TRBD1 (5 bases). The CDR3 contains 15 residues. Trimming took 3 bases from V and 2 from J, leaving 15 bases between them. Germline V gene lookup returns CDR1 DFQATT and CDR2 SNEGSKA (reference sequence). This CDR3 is CSARKDKENTDTQYF. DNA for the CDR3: TGCAGTGCTAGGAAGGACAAGGAGAACACAGATACGCAGTATTTT.

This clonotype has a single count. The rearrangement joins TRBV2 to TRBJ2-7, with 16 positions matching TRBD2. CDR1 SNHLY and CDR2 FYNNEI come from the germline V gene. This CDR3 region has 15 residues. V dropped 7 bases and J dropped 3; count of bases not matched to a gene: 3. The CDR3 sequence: CASTGLAGGGYEQYF. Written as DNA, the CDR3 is TGTGCCAGCACGGGACTAGCGGGAGGGGGCTACGAGCAGTACTTC.

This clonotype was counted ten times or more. The CDR3 loop reads CASTLSRSGGVETQYF. The CDR3 DNA follows: TGTGCCAGCACTTTATCCCGAAGCGGGGGCGTCGAGACCCAGTACTTC. V and J are TRBV25-1 and TRBJ2-5, with 8 bases that match TRBD2. The CDR3 length is 16 residues. In germline, CDR1 is MGHDK, CDR2 SYGVNS. The J segment lost 5 bases and the V segment lost 7 bases, leaving 15 bases of the junction unmatched.

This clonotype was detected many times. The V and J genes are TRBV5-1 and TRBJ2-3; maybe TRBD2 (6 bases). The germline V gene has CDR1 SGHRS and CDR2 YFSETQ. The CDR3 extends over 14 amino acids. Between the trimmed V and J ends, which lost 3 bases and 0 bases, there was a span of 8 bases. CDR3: CASSWSGSTDTQYF. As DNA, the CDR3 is TGCGCCAGCAGCTGGAGCGGGAGCACAGATACGCAGTATTTT. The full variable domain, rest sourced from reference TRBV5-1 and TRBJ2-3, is KAGVTQTPRYLIKTRGQQVTLSCSPISGHRSVSWYQQTPGQGLQFLFEYFSETQRNKGNFPGRFSGRQFSNSRSEMNVSTLELGDSALYLCASSWSGSTDTQYFGPGTRLTVL.

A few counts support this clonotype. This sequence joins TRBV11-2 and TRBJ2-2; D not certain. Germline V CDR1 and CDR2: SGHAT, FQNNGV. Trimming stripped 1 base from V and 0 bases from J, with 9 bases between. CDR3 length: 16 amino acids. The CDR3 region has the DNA TGTGCCAGCAGCTTAGCCGGATCGGCGAACACCGGGGAGCTGTTTTTT. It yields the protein CASSLAGSANTGELFF. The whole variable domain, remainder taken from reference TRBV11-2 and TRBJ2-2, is EAGVAQSPRYKIIEKRQSVAFWCNPISGHATLYWYQQILGQGPKLLIQFQNNGVVDDSQLPKDRFSAERLKGVDSTLKIQPAKLEDSAVYLCASSLAGSANTGELFFGEGSRLTVL.

CDR3 amino acids: CASSVAGGGTEAFF. For the CDR3, the DNA is TGTGCCAGCAGCGTAGCTGGGGGGGGGACTGAAGCTTTCTTT. The chain employs TRBV9 and TRBJ1-1, with D maybe TRBD1 (5 bases). Between the trimmed V and J ends, which lost 0 bases and 5 bases, there was a span of 11 bases. Germline V lookup: CDR1 SGDLS, CDR2 YYNGEE. This CDR3 region has 14 residues.

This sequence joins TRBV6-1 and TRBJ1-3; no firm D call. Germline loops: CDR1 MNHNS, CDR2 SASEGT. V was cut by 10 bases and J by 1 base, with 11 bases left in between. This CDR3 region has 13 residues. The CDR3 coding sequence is TGTGCCACCCGGTGGGCATCTGGAAACACCATATATTTT. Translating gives CATRWASGNTIYF.

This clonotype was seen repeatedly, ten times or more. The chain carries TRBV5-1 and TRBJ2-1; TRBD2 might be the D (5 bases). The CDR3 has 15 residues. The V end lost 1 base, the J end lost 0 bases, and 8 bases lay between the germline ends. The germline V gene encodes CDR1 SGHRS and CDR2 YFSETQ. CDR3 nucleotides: TGCGCCAGCAGCTTGACGGGGTTCTCCTACAATGAGCAGTTCTTC. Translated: CASSLTGFSYNEQFF. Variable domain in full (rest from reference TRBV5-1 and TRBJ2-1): KAGVTQTPRYLIKTRGQQVTLSCSPISGHRSVSWYQQTPGQGLQFLFEYFSETQRNKGNFPGRFSGRQFSNSRSEMNVSTLELGDSALYLCASSLTGFSYNEQFFGPGTRLTVL.

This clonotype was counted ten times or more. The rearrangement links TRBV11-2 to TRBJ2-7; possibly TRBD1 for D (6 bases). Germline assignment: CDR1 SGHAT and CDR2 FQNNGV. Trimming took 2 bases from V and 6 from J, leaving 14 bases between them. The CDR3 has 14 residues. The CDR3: CASSLNRVGREQYF. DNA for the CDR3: TGTGCCAGCAGCTTAAACAGGGTAGGCCGCGAGCAGTACTTC.

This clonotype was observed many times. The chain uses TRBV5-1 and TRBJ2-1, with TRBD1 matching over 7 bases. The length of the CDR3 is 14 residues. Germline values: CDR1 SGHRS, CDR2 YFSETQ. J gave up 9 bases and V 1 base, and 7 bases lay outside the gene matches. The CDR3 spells CASSLSGGIGEQFF. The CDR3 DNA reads TGCGCCAGCAGCTTGTCAGGGGGTATAGGTGAGCAGTTCTTC.

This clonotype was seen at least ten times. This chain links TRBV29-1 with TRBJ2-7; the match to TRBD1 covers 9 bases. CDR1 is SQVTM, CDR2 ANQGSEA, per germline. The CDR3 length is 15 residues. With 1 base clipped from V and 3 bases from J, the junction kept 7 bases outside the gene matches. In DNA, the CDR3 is TGCAGCGTTGAAGCCGGACAGGGGATGGGCTACGAGCAGTACTTC. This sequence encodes CSVEAGQGMGYEQYF.

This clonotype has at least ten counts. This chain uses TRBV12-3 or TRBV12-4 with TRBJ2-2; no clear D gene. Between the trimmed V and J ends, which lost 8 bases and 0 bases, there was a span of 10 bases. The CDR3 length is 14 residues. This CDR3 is CASARVPNTGELFF. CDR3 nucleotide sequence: TGTGCCAGCGCCCGGGTCCCGAACACCGGGGAGCTGTTTTTT.

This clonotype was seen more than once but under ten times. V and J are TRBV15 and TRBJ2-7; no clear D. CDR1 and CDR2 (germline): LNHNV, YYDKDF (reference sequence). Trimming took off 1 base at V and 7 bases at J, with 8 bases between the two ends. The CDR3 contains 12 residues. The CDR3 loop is CATSRGIREQYF. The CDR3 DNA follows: TGTGCCACCAGCAGAGGAATCAGGGAGCAGTACTTC.

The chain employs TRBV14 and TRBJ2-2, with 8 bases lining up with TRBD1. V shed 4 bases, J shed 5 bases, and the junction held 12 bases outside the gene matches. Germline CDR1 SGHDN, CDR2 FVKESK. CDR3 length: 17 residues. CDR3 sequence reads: CASSRRTNRGTTGELFF. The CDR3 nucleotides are TGTGCCAGCAGCCGCCGGACCAACAGGGGGACGACCGGGGAGCTGTTTTTT.

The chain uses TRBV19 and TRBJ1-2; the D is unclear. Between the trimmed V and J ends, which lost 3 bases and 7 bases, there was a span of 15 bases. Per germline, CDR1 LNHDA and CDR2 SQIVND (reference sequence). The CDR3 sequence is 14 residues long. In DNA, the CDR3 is TGTGCCAGTAGTATTGGCCTAAATAATCGTGGCTACACCTTC. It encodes CASSIGLNNRGYTF.

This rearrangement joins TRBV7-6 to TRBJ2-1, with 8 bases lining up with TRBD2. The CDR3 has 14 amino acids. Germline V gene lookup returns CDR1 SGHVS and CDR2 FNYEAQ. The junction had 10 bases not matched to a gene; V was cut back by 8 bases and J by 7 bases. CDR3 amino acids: CASSNGGAANEQFF. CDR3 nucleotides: TGTGCCAGCTCGAACGGGGGGGCCGCTAATGAGCAGTTCTTC. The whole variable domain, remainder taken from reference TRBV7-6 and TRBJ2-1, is GAGVSQSPRYKVTKRGQDVALRCDPISGHVSLYWYRQALGQGPEFLTYFNYEAQQDKSGLPNDRFSAERPEGSISTLTIQRTEQRDSAMYRCASSNGGAANEQFFGPGTRLTVL.

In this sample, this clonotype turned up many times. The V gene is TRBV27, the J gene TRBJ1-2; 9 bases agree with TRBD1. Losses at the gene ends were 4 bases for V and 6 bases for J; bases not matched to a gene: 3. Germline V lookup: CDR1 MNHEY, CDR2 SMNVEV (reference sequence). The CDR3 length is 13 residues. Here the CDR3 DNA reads TGTGCCAGCAGTTCCTGGGACAGGGATGGCTACACCTTC. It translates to CASSSWDRDGYTF.

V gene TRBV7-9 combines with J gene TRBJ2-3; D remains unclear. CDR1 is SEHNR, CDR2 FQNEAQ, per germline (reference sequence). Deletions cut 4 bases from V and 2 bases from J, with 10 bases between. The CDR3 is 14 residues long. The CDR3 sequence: CASSWVVPTDTQYF. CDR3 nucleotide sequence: TGTGCCAGCAGCTGGGTGGTCCCCACAGATACGCAGTATTTT. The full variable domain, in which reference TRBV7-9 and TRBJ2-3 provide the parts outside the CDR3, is DTGVSQNPRHKITKRGQNVTFRCDPISEHNRLYWYRQTLGQGPEFLTYFQNEAQLEKSRLLSDRFSAERPKGSFSTLEIQRTEQGDSAMYLCASSWVVPTDTQYFGPGTRLTVL.

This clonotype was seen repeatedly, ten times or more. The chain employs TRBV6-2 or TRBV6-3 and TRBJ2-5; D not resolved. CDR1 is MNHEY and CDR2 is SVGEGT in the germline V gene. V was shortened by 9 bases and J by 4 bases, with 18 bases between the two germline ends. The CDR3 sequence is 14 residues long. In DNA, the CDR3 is TGTGCCAGTGCTCCGAGTGGGCAAGGAGAGACCCAGTACTTC. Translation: CASAPSGQGETQYF.